Detailed here is one TCR beta chain. The antigen remains undetermined. Genomic DNA constituted the template upon which TCR beta VDJ and CDR3 profiling was performed. TCRdb used MiXCR to reprocess the reads, holding one entry per CDR3 protein. This table holds some 180,000 distinct CDR3 sequences, 55% to 65% found once. This sample was taken from a study of CD8+CD57+ T cells in acquired aplastic anemia. Study context: Sorting CD4+ and CD8+ cells gave DNA averaging approximately 3 ug. General study points: Controls did not differ significantly from patients in CD8+ Simpson's diversity. Patients and controls had in common 25 to 35 CD8+ CDR3 sequences.

An expansion of CD8+CD57+ cells by flow cytometry had been shown in patients chosen for sequencing. Therapy had not been given to patients before blood sampling. The sequence was collected from a human donor with aplastic anemia. Source material: sorted CD4+, CD8+, or CD8+CD57+ T cells (not recorded which) from PBMCs.

Here the CDR3 DNA reads TGTGCCAGCAGCTTCGGGACAGGGGGAATGTACGAGCAGTACTTC. Translating gives CASSFGTGGMYEQYF. The rearrangement uses TRBV7-6 and TRBJ2-7; TRBD1 aligns across 11 bases. The junction had 5 bases not matched to a gene; V was cut back by 3 bases and J by 4 bases. Germline values: CDR1 SGHVS, CDR2 FNYEAQ. The CDR3 runs to 15 residues. Looking up the rest from reference TRBV7-6 and TRBJ2-7 gives the full variable domain: GAGVSQSPRYKVTKRGQDVALRCDPISGHVSLYWYRQALGQGPEFLTYFNYEAQQDKSGLPNDRFSAERPEGSISTLTIQRTEQRDSAMYRCASSFGTGGMYEQYFGPGTRLTVT.